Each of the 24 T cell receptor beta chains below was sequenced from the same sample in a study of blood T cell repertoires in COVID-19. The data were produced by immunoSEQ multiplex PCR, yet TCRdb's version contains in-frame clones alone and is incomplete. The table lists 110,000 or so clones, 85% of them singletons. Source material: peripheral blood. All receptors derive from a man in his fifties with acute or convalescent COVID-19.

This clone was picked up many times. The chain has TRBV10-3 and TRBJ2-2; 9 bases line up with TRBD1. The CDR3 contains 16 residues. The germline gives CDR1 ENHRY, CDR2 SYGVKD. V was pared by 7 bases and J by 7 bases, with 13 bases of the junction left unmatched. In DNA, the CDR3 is TGTGCCATCACCGACAGTAGGACAGGGGTTGGCGGGGAGCTGTTTTTT. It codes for CAITDSRTGVGGELFF.

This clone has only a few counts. CDR3 nucleotides: TGTGCAAGTCGCTTAGCTGGAGGGACTCCCTACGAGCAGTACTTC. This encodes CASRLAGGTPYEQYF. This sequence joins TRBV12-2 and TRBJ2-7; whether TRBD2, the table's D call, matches the DNA was not checked. TRBV12-2 is deemed a pseudogene. CDR3 length: 15 amino acids.

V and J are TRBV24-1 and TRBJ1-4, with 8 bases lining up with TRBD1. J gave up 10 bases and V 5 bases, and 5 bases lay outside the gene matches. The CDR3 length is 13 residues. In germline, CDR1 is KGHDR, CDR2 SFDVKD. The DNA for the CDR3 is TGTGCCACCAGTGCCCCTGGACAGGGAAAACTGTTTTTT. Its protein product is CATSAPGQGKLFF.

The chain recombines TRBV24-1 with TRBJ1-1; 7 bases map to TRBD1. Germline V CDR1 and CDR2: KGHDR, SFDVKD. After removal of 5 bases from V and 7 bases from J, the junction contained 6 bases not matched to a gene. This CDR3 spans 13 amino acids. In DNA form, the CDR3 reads TGTGCCACCAGTGCAAGCCGGGACAGTGAAGCTTTCTTT. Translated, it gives CATSASRDSEAFF.

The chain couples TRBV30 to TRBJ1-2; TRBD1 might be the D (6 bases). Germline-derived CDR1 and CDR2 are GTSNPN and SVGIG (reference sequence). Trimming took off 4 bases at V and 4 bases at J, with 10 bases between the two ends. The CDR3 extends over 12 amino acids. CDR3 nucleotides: TGTGCCTGGATGGGGGCAGCCTATGGCTACACCTTC. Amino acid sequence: CAWMGAAYGYTF.

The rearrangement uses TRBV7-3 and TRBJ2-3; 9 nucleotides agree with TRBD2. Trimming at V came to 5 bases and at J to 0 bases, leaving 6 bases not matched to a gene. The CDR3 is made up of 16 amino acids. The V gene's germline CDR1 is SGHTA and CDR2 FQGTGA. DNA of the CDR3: TGTGCCAGCAGCCCGCGGCTAGCGGGAAGCACAGATACGCAGTATTTT. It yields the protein CASSPRLAGSTDTQYF.

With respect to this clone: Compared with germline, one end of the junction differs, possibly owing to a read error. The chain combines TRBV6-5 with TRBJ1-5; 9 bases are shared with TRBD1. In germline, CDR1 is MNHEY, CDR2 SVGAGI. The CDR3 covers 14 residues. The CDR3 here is CASRTGGSSQPQHF. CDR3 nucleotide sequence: TGTGCCAGCAGAACAGGGGGCAGCAGTCAGCCCCAGCATTTT.

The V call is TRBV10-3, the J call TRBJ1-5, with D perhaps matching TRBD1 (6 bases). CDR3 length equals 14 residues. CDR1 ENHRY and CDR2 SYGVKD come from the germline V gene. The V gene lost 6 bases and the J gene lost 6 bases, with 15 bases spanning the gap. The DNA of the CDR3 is TGTGCCATCAGCTCAGGGGAGGGGAGTCAGCCCCAGCATTTT. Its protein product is CAISSGEGSQPQHF.

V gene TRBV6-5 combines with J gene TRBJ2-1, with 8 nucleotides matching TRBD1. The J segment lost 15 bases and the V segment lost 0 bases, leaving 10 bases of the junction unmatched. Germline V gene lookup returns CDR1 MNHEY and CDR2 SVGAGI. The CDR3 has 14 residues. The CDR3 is CASSYSEDRVSLFF. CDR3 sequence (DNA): TGTGCCAGCAGTTACTCAGAGGACAGGGTCTCTCTGTTCTTC.

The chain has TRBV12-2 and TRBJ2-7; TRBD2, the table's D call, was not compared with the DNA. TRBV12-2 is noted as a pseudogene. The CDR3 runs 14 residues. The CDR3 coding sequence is TGTGCAAGTCGCTTACACTTCGTACCCTACGAGCAGTACTTC. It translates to CASRLHFVPYEQYF.

CDR3 region: CARDATTRRGSEQFF. The CDR3 DNA follows: TGTGCCAGAGACGCTACGACGCGCAGGGGGAGTGAGCAGTTCTTC. The rearrangement joins TRBV2 to TRBJ2-1, with 7 bases fitting TRBD1. From germline, CDR1 is SNHLY and CDR2 FYNNEI. V trimming: 9 bases; J trimming: 9 bases; junction bases outside the gene matches: 17. This CDR3 region has 15 residues.

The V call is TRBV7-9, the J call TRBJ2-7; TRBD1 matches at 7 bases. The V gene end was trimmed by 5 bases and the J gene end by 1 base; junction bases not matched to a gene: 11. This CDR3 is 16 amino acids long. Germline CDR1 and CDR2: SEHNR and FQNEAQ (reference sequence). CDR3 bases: TGTGCCAGCAGCCCTGGTGAGGGGACAGTTTCCTACGAGCAGTACTTC. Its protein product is CASSPGEGTVSYEQYF.

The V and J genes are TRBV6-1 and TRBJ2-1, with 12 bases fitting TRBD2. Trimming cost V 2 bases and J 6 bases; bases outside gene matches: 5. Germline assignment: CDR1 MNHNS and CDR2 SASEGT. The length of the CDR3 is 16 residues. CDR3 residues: CASSESWGLAGNEQFF. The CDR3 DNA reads TGTGCCAGCAGTGAATCTTGGGGACTAGCGGGCAATGAGCAGTTCTTC.

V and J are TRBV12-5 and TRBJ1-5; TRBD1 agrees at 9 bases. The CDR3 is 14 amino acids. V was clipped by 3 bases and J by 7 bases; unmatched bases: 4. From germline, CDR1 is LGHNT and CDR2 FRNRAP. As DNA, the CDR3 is TGTGCTAGTGGTTTAGGACAGGGGTGGCAGCCCCAGCATTTT. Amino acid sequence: CASGLGQGWQPQHF.

The CDR3 region has the DNA TGCGCCAGCGGGGGGGGCCCCTACGAGCAGTACTTC. Translation gives CASGGGPYEQYF. The genes are TRBV10-2 and TRBJ2-7; D might be TRBD2 (7 bases). Germline CDR1 reads WSHSY; CDR2 reads SAAADI. The length of the CDR3 is 12 residues. The V gene lost 8 bases and the J gene lost 2 bases, with 10 bases spanning the gap.

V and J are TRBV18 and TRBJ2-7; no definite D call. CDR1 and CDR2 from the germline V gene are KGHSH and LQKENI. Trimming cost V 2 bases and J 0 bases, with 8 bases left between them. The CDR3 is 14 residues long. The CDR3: CASSPGRSSYEQYF. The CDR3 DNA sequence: TGTGCCAGCTCACCAGGCAGAAGCTCCTACGAGCAGTACTTC.

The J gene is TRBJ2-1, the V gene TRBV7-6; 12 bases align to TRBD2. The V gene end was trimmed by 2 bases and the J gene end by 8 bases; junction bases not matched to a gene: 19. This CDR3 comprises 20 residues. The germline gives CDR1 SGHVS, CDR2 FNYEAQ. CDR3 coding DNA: TGTGCCAGCAGCTTACCCTGGATTAGGACTAGCGGGACAGGCCCCGATGAGCAGTTCTTC. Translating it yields CASSLPWIRTSGTGPDEQFF.

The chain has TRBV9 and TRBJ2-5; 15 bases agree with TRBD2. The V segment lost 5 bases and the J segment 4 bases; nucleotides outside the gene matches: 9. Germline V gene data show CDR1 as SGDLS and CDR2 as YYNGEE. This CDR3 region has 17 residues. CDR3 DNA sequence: TGTGCCAGCAGTCGTTTAGGACTAGCGGGAGGGTCAGAGACCCAGTACTTC. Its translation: CASSRLGLAGGSETQYF.

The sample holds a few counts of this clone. The CDR3 nucleotides read TGTGCCAGCAGGGGAGTCAGCAATCAGCCCCAGCATTTT. Its translation: CASRGVSNQPQHF. The chain couples TRBV2 to TRBJ1-5; D ambiguous. The CDR3 consists of 13 residues. V was clipped by 6 bases and J by 1 base, with 7 bases between them. Germline loops: CDR1 SNHLY, CDR2 FYNNEI.

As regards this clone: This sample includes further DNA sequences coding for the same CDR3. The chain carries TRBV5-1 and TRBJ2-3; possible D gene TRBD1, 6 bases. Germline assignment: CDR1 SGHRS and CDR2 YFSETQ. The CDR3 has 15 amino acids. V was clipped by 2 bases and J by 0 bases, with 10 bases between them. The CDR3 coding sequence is TGCGCCAGCAGCTTAGCACAGGGTAGCACAGATACGCAGTATTTT. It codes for CASSLAQGSTDTQYF.

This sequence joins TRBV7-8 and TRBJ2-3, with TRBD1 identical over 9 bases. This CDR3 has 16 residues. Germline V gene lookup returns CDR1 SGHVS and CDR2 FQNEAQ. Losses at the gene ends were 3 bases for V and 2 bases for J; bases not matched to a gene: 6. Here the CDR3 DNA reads TGTGCCAGCAGCTTGTTAGGGACAGGGTTCACAGATACGCAGTATTTT. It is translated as CASSLLGTGFTDTQYF. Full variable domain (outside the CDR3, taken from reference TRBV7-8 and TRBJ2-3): GAGVSQSPRYKVAKRGQDVALRCDPISGHVSLFWYQQALGQGPEFLTYFQNEAQLDKSGLPSDRFFAERPEGSVSTLKIQRTQQEDSAVYLCASSLLGTGFTDTQYFGPGTRLTVL.

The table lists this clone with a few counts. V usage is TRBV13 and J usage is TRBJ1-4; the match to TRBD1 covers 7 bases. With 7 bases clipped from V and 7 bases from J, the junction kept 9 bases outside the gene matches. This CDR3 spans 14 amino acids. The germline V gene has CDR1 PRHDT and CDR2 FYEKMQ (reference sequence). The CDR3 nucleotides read TGTGCCAGCAACCACAGGGGTTTTACTGAAAAACTGTTTTTT. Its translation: CASNHRGFTEKLFF.

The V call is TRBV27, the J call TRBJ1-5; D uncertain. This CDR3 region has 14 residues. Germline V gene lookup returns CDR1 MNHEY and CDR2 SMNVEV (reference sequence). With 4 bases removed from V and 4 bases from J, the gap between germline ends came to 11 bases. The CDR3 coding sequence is TGTGCCAGCAGTTGGGAGGGCTCGAATCAGCCCCAGCATTTT. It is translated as CASSWEGSNQPQHF.

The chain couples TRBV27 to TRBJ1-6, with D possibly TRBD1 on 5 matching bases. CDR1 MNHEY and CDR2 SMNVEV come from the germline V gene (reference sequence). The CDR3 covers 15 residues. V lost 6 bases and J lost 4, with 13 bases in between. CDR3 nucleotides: TGTGCCAGCAGCACGGTGGGGACTTATAATTCACCCCTCCACTTT. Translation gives CASSTVGTYNSPLHF.